One sample yielded the 16 T cell receptor beta chains listed below, sequenced in a study of blood T cell repertoires in COVID-19. Generated by immunoSEQ multiplex PCR, the TCRdb table keeps only in-frame clones and is missing some. This table has around 100,000 clones, around 84% appearing once. Sequenced input: peripheral blood. These receptors all stem from a man aged 40-55 years with acute or convalescent COVID-19.

This chain uses TRBV18 with TRBJ1-1; weak D call: TRBD1 (6 bases). Trimming removed 3 bases from V and 6 bases from J, with 17 bases in between. CDR1 and CDR2 from the germline V gene are KGHSH and LQKENI. The CDR3 sequence is 15 residues long. The CDR3 nucleotides read TGTGCCAGCTCACCCTTACAGGGTGAAGGGGCTGAAGCTTTCTTT. Translating gives CASSPLQGEGAEAFF.

The chain is built from TRBV3-1 (or the pseudogene TRBV3-2) and TRBJ2-5; 7 nucleotides match TRBD2. Trimming removed 1 base from V and 5 bases from J; junction bases left unmatched: 10. This CDR3 has 16 residues. CDR1 and CDR2 from the germline V gene are LGHDT and YNNKEL (reference sequence). CDR3 in amino acids: CASSQGRLRERETQYF. CDR3 in DNA: TGTGCCAGCAGCCAAGGGAGGTTGCGGGAGCGGGAGACCCAGTACTTC.

The genes are TRBV19 and TRBJ1-2; D unresolved. The CDR3 loop spans 13 amino acids. V lost 5 bases and J lost 4, with 11 bases in between. Germline-derived CDR1 and CDR2 are LNHDA and SQIVND (reference sequence). CDR3 DNA sequence: TGTGCCAGTAGTCTAGGCAACTTCTATGGCTACACCTTC. Protein: CASSLGNFYGYTF.

The chain has TRBV7-9 and TRBJ1-4, with 8 bases aligning to TRBD1. The CDR3 is 15 amino acids. Germline lookup yields CDR1 SEHNR and CDR2 FQNEAQ (reference sequence). V lost 4 bases to trimming and J lost 7 bases; unmatched junction nucleotides: 8. DNA of the CDR3: TGTGCCAGCAGCTGGTCAGGGGGCGCGGGTGAAAAACTGTTTTTT. It codes for CASSWSGGAGEKLFF.

V and J are TRBV2 and TRBJ2-3; D might be TRBD2 (6 bases). Deletions cut 3 bases from V and 1 base from J, with 8 bases between. CDR3 size: 14 residues. The germline CDR1 and CDR2 sequences are SNHLY and FYNNEI. Written as DNA, the CDR3 is TGTGCCAGCAGTGAGTGGGGGGGCACAGATACGCAGTATTTT. Translated: CASSEWGGTDTQYF.

The chain combines TRBV19 with TRBJ2-1; TRBD2 matches at 12 bases. J was trimmed by 1 base and V by 7 bases; bases with no gene match: 11. The CDR3 is 18 residues long. Germline V lookup: CDR1 LNHDA, CDR2 SQIVND (reference sequence). This CDR3 reads CASTPSGLAGSSYNEQFF. The CDR3 DNA reads as TGTGCCAGTACCCCATCGGGACTAGCGGGTTCTTCCTACAATGAGCAGTTCTTC. Full variable domain (remainder filled in from reference TRBV19 and TRBJ2-1): DGGITQSPKYLFRKEGQNVTLSCEQNLNHDAMYWYRQDPGQGLRLIYYSQIVNDFQKGDIAEGYSVSREKKESFPLTVTSAQKNPTAFYLCASTPSGLAGSSYNEQFFGPGTRLTVL.

The chain couples TRBV5-6 to TRBJ2-7, with 7 bases lining up with TRBD1. The CDR3 has 14 amino acids. CDR1 SGHDT and CDR2 YYEEEE come from the germline V gene. J gave up 1 base and V 3 bases, and 4 bases lay outside the gene matches. CDR3 DNA sequence: TGTGCCAGCAGCTCGTTGACAGGGTCCTACGAGCAGTACTTC. Protein: CASSSLTGSYEQYF.

The CDR3 here is CAWSKRVNTEAFF. The CDR3 DNA follows: TGTGCCTGGAGTAAGCGGGTGAACACTGAAGCTTTCTTT. The chain carries TRBV30 and TRBJ1-1, with D hard to call. This CDR3 has 13 residues. Germline V lookup: CDR1 GTSNPN, CDR2 SVGIG (reference sequence). V gave up 2 bases and J gave up 0 bases, with 7 bases separating them.

The genes are TRBV7-3 and TRBJ2-3, with D perhaps TRBD2 (5 bases). The germline V gene encodes CDR1 SGHTA and CDR2 FQGTGA. Trimming left V 2 bases short and J 1 base short, with 7 bases between. This CDR3 is built from 14 residues. CDR3 bases: TGTGCCAGCAGCTTAGGGAGAGGCACAGATACGCAGTATTTT. It yields the protein CASSLGRGTDTQYF.

The gene calls are TRBV4-1 and TRBJ2-1, with 7 bases aligning to TRBD1. Germline CDR1 and CDR2: MGHRA and YSYEKL. The CDR3 spans 14 residues. The trim removed 4 bases at V and 7 bases at J, leaving 7 bases unmatched. The DNA of the CDR3 is TGCGCCAGCAGCCTCCGGACAGGCGAGAATGAGCAGTTCTTC. It yields the protein CASSLRTGENEQFF.

The chain is built from TRBV7-2 and TRBJ2-3, with D unclear. The CDR3 is 13 residues long. Germline V gives CDR1 SGHTA, CDR2 FQGNSA. Trimming took 9 bases from V and 0 from J, leaving 10 bases between them. CDR3 in amino acids: CASQSRSTDTQYF. CDR3 DNA: TGTGCCAGTCAGTCCAGGAGCACAGATACGCAGTATTTT. The full variable domain, in which reference TRBV7-2 and TRBJ2-3 provide the parts outside the CDR3, is GAGVSQSPSNKVTEKGKDVELRCDPISGHTALYWYRQSLGQGLEFLIYFQGNSAPDKSGLPSDRFSAERTGGSVSTLTIQRTQQEDSAVYLCASQSRSTDTQYFGPGTRLTVL.

This chain uses TRBV12-3 or TRBV12-4 with TRBJ2-1, with a possible D match to TRBD2 (6 bases). Trimming took off 3 bases at V and 8 bases at J, with 11 bases between the two ends. This CDR3 comprises 13 residues. CDR3 DNA: TGTGCCAGCAGTTTTACGGGAGATGATGAGCAGTTCTTC. Amino acid sequence: CASSFTGDDEQFF.

This chain links TRBV21-1 with TRBJ2-7; the table names TRBD2, a call not compared with the DNA. TRBV21-1 is listed as a pseudogene. The CDR3 has 17 amino acids. The CDR3 is CASSKVHGLAGPYEQYF. The CDR3 DNA reads TGTGCCAGCAGCAAAGTCCACGGACTAGCGGGACCCTACGAGCAGTACTTC.

The chain has TRBV12-3 or TRBV12-4 and TRBJ2-7, with D hard to call. The CDR3 loop spans 13 amino acids. V lost 3 bases, J lost 1 base, and 7 bases lay in between. CDR3 region: CASSFRESYEQYF. DNA for the CDR3: TGTGCCAGCAGTTTTCGTGAGTCCTACGAGCAGTACTTC.

This chain uses TRBV24-1 with TRBJ1-5, with a tentative D call TRBD1 (6 bases). The germline V gene encodes CDR1 KGHDR and CDR2 SFDVKD. Trimming took off 2 bases at V and 10 bases at J, with 14 bases between the two ends. The CDR3 sequence is 14 residues long. The CDR3 nucleotides read TGTGCCACCAGTGATTCTACAGGGCCCAGCCCCCAGCATTTT. This encodes CATSDSTGPSPQHF.

The chain carries TRBV19 and TRBJ1-6; D is perhaps TRBD1 (6 bases). Per the germline V gene, CDR1 is LNHDA and CDR2 is SQIVND (reference sequence). Trimming stripped 5 bases from V and 5 bases from J, with 13 bases between. The CDR3 sequence is 15 residues long. The CDR3 region is CASSPRGQNNSPLHF. The CDR3 DNA is TGTGCCAGTAGTCCCAGAGGACAGAATAATTCACCCCTCCACTTT.